These 20 T cell receptor beta chains originate from one sample sequenced in a study of radiotherapy plus CTLA-4 blockade in lung cancer. Clones were sequenced by immunoSEQ multiplex PCR, and TCRdb holds only the in-frame ones, with some missing. The sample consists of about 120,000 clones, approximately 90% of them appearing once. The source material was peripheral blood, sampled from a patient treated with radiotherapy plus ipilimumab. These receptors all come from a human donor with non-small cell lung cancer that progressed on radiotherapy plus ipilimumab.

The CDR3 nucleotides read TGTGCCAGCAGCCCACAGGGAGAGGTCTACGAGCAGTACTTC. Protein: CASSPQGEVYEQYF. The J gene is TRBJ2-7, the V gene TRBV6-6, with a possible D match to TRBD1 (6 bases). This CDR3 contains 14 residues. CDR1 MNHNY and CDR2 SVGAGI come from the germline V gene (reference sequence). V was clipped by 6 bases and J by 3 bases, with 15 bases between them.

The rearrangement uses TRBV27 and TRBJ1-1; 7 positions agree with TRBD1. V gave up 2 bases and J gave up 1 base; unmatched junction bases: 7. CDR3 length: 16 amino acids. Germline values: CDR1 MNHEY, CDR2 SMNVEV (reference sequence). This CDR3 reads CASSLRGWTGNTEAFF. CDR3 nucleotide sequence: TGTGCCAGCAGTTTAAGGGGGTGGACAGGGAACACTGAAGCTTTCTTT.

V gene TRBV11-1 combines with J gene TRBJ2-7, with 8 positions matching TRBD1. CDR3 length: 13 amino acids. The trim removed 5 bases at V and 6 bases at J, leaving 6 bases unmatched. The germline gives CDR1 SGHAT, CDR2 FQDESV (reference sequence). This chain's CDR3 is CASSTRTGSEQYF. The CDR3 DNA is TGTGCCAGCAGCACCAGGACAGGGTCCGAGCAGTACTTC.

This chain joins TRBV18 and TRBJ2-7, with no clear D. This CDR3 has 14 amino acids. Germline V lookup: CDR1 KGHSH, CDR2 LQKENI. Trimming left V 3 bases short and J 0 bases short, with 9 bases between. The CDR3 DNA is TGTGCCAGCTCACCGATCCCCCCCTCCTACGAGCAGTACTTC. Its translation is CASSPIPPSYEQYF.

The chain uses TRBV30 and TRBJ2-7; D may be TRBD2 (6 bases). V gave up 1 base and J gave up 5 bases, with 12 bases separating them. The CDR3 totals 13 residues. In germline, CDR1 is GTSNPN, CDR2 SVGIG (reference sequence). The CDR3 is CAWSAGLRNEQYF. For the CDR3, the DNA is TGTGCCTGGAGTGCGGGACTCCGGAACGAGCAGTACTTC.

The chain is built from TRBV2 and TRBJ1-2; the D gene is possibly TRBD1 (5 bases). The length of the CDR3 is 13 residues. Trimming took off 6 bases at V and 4 bases at J, with 12 bases between the two ends. Germline assignment: CDR1 SNHLY and CDR2 FYNNEI. This CDR3 reads CASRPGRLYGYTF. The CDR3 region has the DNA TGTGCCAGCAGGCCGGGACGGCTCTATGGCTACACCTTC.

The chain carries TRBV6-1 and TRBJ1-5, with 8 bases lining up with TRBD1. The CDR3 totals 15 residues. CDR1 and CDR2 from the germline V gene are MNHNS and SASEGT. The trim removed 1 base at V and 5 bases at J, leaving 4 bases unmatched. As DNA, the CDR3 is TGTGCCAGCAGTGAAGTAAGACAGGGGCATCAGCCCCAGCATTTT. Encoded protein: CASSEVRQGHQPQHF.

The chain couples TRBV6-5 to TRBJ2-7; tentative D call: TRBD1 (5 bases). Trimming left V 6 bases short and J 3 bases short, with 12 bases between. Germline values: CDR1 MNHEY, CDR2 SVGAGI. The CDR3 has 13 amino acids. The CDR3 sequence is CASSWGIGYEQYF. DNA for the CDR3: TGTGCCAGCAGCTGGGGCATCGGCTACGAGCAGTACTTC.

V is TRBV5-1 and J is TRBJ1-5; TRBD1 matches at 8 bases. This CDR3 has 16 residues. Germline CDR1 is SGHRS and CDR2 is YFSETQ. V dropped 1 base and J dropped 6; count of bases not matched to a gene: 9. Here the CDR3 reads CASSLIMDRDFQPQHF. The CDR3, as DNA: TGCGCCAGCAGCTTGATAATGGACAGGGATTTTCAGCCCCAGCATTTT.

J is TRBJ1-1 and V is TRBV9, with TRBD1 as a possible D gene (6 bases). Per germline, CDR1 SGDLS and CDR2 YYNGEE. Trimming took 0 bases from V and 7 from J, leaving 10 bases between them. There are 13 residues in the CDR3. The CDR3 DNA follows: TGTGCCAGCAGCGTAGCTCCGACAGGTGAAGCTTTCTTT. Protein sequence: CASSVAPTGEAFF.

The chain has TRBV20-1 and TRBJ1-5; D is perhaps TRBD1 (5 bases). V lost 0 bases and J lost 11, with 8 bases in between. Germline V lookup: CDR1 DFQATT, CDR2 SNEGSKA (reference sequence). The CDR3 runs to 11 residues. CDR3 DNA: TGCAGTGCTAGAGATCTGGGGGCCCAGCATTTT. Protein product: CSARDLGAQHF.

The chain carries TRBV5-1 and TRBJ2-2; tentatively, D is TRBD2 (5 bases). V shed 0 bases and J shed 2 bases, with 11 bases lying between them. The germline gives CDR1 SGHRS, CDR2 YFSETQ. This CDR3 has 16 residues. CDR3 DNA sequence: TGCGCCAGCAGCTTGGGGGAGACGGTTAACACCGGGGAGCTGTTTTTT. It translates to CASSLGETVNTGELFF. Complete variable domain (other parts from reference TRBV5-1 and TRBJ2-2): KAGVTQTPRYLIKTRGQQVTLSCSPISGHRSVSWYQQTPGQGLQFLFEYFSETQRNKGNFPGRFSGRQFSNSRSEMNVSTLELGDSALYLCASSLGETVNTGELFFGEGSRLTVL.

The chain recombines TRBV7-6 with TRBJ2-7; TRBD1 matches at 9 bases. The V gene end was trimmed by 4 bases and the J gene end by 1 base; junction bases not matched to a gene: 14. Per the germline V gene, CDR1 is SGHVS and CDR2 is FNYEAQ. The CDR3 spans 18 residues. This CDR3 reads CASSSETITGTGSYEQYF. The CDR3 DNA reads TGTGCCAGCAGCTCAGAAACAATCACCGGGACAGGGTCCTACGAGCAGTACTTC.

The rearrangement joins TRBV28 to TRBJ1-2; D is unresolved. CDR1 and CDR2 (germline): MDHEN, SYDVKM. The V gene lost 6 bases and the J gene lost 0 bases, with 11 bases spanning the gap. The CDR3 runs 14 residues. The CDR3 sequence is CASRIGGTNYGYTF. DNA for the CDR3: TGTGCCAGCAGGATAGGAGGGACTAACTATGGCTACACCTTC.

The J gene is TRBJ2-7, the V gene TRBV18, with TRBD2 matching over 8 bases. The CDR3 sequence is 15 residues long. Germline loops: CDR1 KGHSH, CDR2 LQKENI. The V gene end was trimmed by 1 base and the J gene end by 6 bases; junction bases not matched to a gene: 8. DNA for the CDR3: TGTGCCAGCTCACCACTCCCGGGAGGGCCGGGCGAGCAGTACTTC. It codes for CASSPLPGGPGEQYF.

This clone was seen only once. The rearrangement uses TRBV29-1 and TRBJ2-5; D might be TRBD1 (6 bases). CDR1 and CDR2 from the germline V gene are SQVTM and ANQGSEA. Trimming left V 5 bases short and J 1 base short, with 14 bases between. The CDR3 spans 14 residues. CDR3 bases: TGCAGCGTTAGGACAGCAAAGGCCCAAGAGACCCAGTACTTC. Its protein product is CSVRTAKAQETQYF.

The chain uses TRBV6-6 and TRBJ2-1; D is unclear. The V gene's germline CDR1 is MNHNY and CDR2 SVGAGI (reference sequence). Between the trimmed V and J ends, which lost 0 bases and 8 bases, there was a span of 8 bases. This CDR3 spans 13 amino acids. The DNA of the CDR3 is TGTGCCAGCAGTTACTCGAGTAGCTATGAGCAGTTCTTC. Translated: CASSYSSSYEQFF.

This clone was seen once. This chain joins TRBV5-1 and TRBJ2-7; D possibly corresponds to TRBD1 (6 bases). The germline CDR1 and CDR2 sequences are SGHRS and YFSETQ. The CDR3 extends over 14 amino acids. V shed 6 bases and J shed 0 bases, with 13 bases lying between them. Here the CDR3 reads CASTQQGPSYEQYF. CDR3 in DNA: TGCGCCAGCACACAACAGGGTCCCTCCTACGAGCAGTACTTC.

J is TRBJ2-2 and V is TRBV11-2, with unresolved D. Germline lookup yields CDR1 SGHAT and CDR2 FQNNGV. The CDR3 contains 18 residues. V was trimmed by 0 bases and J by 2 bases, leaving 16 bases between them. The CDR3, as DNA: TGTGCCAGCAGCTTAGATCCCGGTATGGCAGCCAACACCGGGGAGCTGTTTTTT. Translation gives CASSLDPGMAANTGELFF.

CDR3 in DNA: TGCGCCAGCAGCTTACGGCAAGAGACCCAGTACTTC. Translated: CASSLRQETQYF. V usage is TRBV5-1 and J usage is TRBJ2-5; no clear D. The ends were cut back, 2 bases at V and 2 bases at J, with 4 bases in the middle. The germline gives CDR1 SGHRS, CDR2 YFSETQ. The CDR3 is 12 amino acids.